Each of the 15 T cell receptor beta chains below was sequenced from the same sample in a study of blood T cell repertoires in COVID-19. Sequencing used immunoSEQ multiplex PCR; TCRdb keeps in-frame clones, though not all of them. The table lists 99,000 or so clones, 81% of them singletons. Material for sequencing was peripheral blood. The receptors were sampled from a man older than 75 with acute or convalescent COVID-19.

The rearrangement joins TRBV4-1 to TRBJ2-1; D is undetermined. The V end lost 3 bases, the J end lost 0 bases, and 9 bases lay between the germline ends. Germline CDR1 reads MGHRA; CDR2 reads YSYEKL. This CDR3 spans 15 amino acids. In DNA, the CDR3 is TGCGCCAGCAGCCACCCTCCCTACTCCTACAATGAGCAGTTCTTC. Amino acids: CASSHPPYSYNEQFF.

This clone was seen a handful of times. The CDR3 is CASSYQSTDTQYF. The CDR3 DNA follows: TGTGCCAGCAGTTACCAGAGCACAGATACGCAGTATTTT. The chain joins TRBV12-3 or TRBV12-4 to TRBJ2-3; D is undetermined. Trimming cost V 4 bases and J 0 bases, with 5 bases left between them. The CDR3 has 13 amino acids.

V is TRBV5-6 and J is TRBJ2-5; 9 nucleotides agree with TRBD2. V trimming: 0 bases; J trimming: 2 bases; junction bases outside the gene matches: 2. Germline V lookup: CDR1 SGHDT, CDR2 YYEEEE. The CDR3 contains 15 residues. The CDR3 spells CASSLGLAVQETQYF. The CDR3, as DNA: TGTGCCAGCAGCTTGGGACTAGCGGTGCAAGAGACCCAGTACTTC.

This sequence joins TRBV12-3 or TRBV12-4 and TRBJ1-5, with D hard to call. There are 13 residues in the CDR3. V lost 6 bases to trimming and J lost 9 bases, with 15 bases between them. CDR3 nucleotides: TGTGCCAGCAGGCTAACGGGTCGCGGGCCCCAGCATTTT. Amino acids: CASRLTGRGPQHF.

CDR3 residues: CASSSPDKPSNQPQHF. The DNA of the CDR3 is TGTGCCAGCAGTTCGCCGGACAAGCCCAGCAATCAGCCCCAGCATTTT. This chain joins TRBV28 and TRBJ1-5, with a possible D match to TRBD1 (5 bases). Trimming shortened V by 4 bases and J by 1 base, and 14 bases separated the two germline ends. Germline CDR1 MDHEN, CDR2 SYDVKM. The CDR3 loop spans 16 amino acids.

This chain connects TRBV12-3 or TRBV12-4 to TRBJ2-3, with a possible D match to TRBD2 (5 bases). V was pared by 8 bases and J by 2 bases, with 8 bases between. This CDR3 is built from 12 residues. DNA of the CDR3: TGTGCCAGCGGGAGAGCCACAGATACGCAGTATTTT. Amino acids: CASGRATDTQYF.

V is TRBV27 and J is TRBJ1-1; no definite D call. Trimming took 0 bases from V and 0 from J, leaving 5 bases between them. The CDR3 has 14 residues. CDR1 and CDR2 (germline): MNHEY, SMNVEV (reference sequence). As DNA, the CDR3 is TGTGCCAGCAGTTTATCGTTCTTGAACACTGAAGCTTTCTTT. As protein: CASSLSFLNTEAFF.

The chain is built from TRBV7-3 and TRBJ1-3, with D maybe TRBD1 (6 bases). This CDR3 is built from 13 residues. Germline lookup yields CDR1 SGHTA and CDR2 FQGTGA. Trimming pared 5 bases from V and 7 bases from J, leaving 12 bases between. The CDR3 here is CASSVGTGNTIYF. The CDR3 DNA is TGTGCCAGCAGCGTAGGTACAGGGAACACCATATATTTT.

The chain combines TRBV24-1 with TRBJ2-1; the match to TRBD1 covers 7 bases. The CDR3 loop spans 14 amino acids. Germline CDR1 reads KGHDR; CDR2 reads SFDVKD. Unmatched junction bases numbered 5, after V lost 3 bases and J lost 7 bases. The DNA of the CDR3 is TGTGCCACCAGTGATGTGACAGGGAAAAATGAGCAGTTCTTC. Translating gives CATSDVTGKNEQFF.

The chain joins TRBV7-8 to TRBJ1-5; the D gene is possibly TRBD1 (6 bases). The CDR3 length is 15 residues. Trimming stripped 3 bases from V and 5 bases from J, with 14 bases between. CDR1 and CDR2 (germline): SGHVS, FQNEAQ. DNA of the CDR3: TGTGCCAGCAGCTTGCTTTCAGGGGTGGATCAGCCCCAGCATTTT. Translation gives CASSLLSGVDQPQHF. The full variable domain, its missing parts supplied by reference TRBV7-8 and TRBJ1-5, is GAGVSQSPRYKVAKRGQDVALRCDPISGHVSLFWYQQALGQGPEFLTYFQNEAQLDKSGLPSDRFFAERPEGSVSTLKIQRTQQEDSAVYLCASSLLSGVDQPQHFGDGTRLSIL.

This chain uses TRBV29-1 with TRBJ2-5; D possibly corresponds to TRBD1 (6 bases). Per germline, CDR1 SQVTM and CDR2 ANQGSEA. The CDR3 is 12 amino acids. V shed 6 bases and J shed 6 bases, with 14 bases lying between them. The CDR3 coding sequence is TGCAGCGTGGAGACAGGCTTGAAGACCCAGTACTTC. Translation gives CSVETGLKTQYF.

The gene calls are TRBV4-3 and TRBJ1-2; the match to TRBD1 covers 9 bases. The CDR3 contains 14 residues. V was clipped by 3 bases and J by 2 bases; unmatched bases: 1. Germline CDR1 LGHNA, CDR2 YSLEER. The CDR3 region is CASSQGTGNYGYTF. CDR3 DNA sequence: TGCGCCAGCAGCCAGGGGACAGGGAACTATGGCTACACCTTC.

This rearrangement joins TRBV3-1 (or the pseudogene TRBV3-2) to TRBJ2-5; D gene ambiguous. In germline, CDR1 is LGHDT, CDR2 YNNKEL (reference sequence). V lost 4 bases to trimming and J lost 2 bases, with 11 bases between them. The CDR3 is 14 amino acids. The CDR3 coding sequence is TGTGCCAGCAGCCTTCAGGTCGTTCAAGAGACCCAGTACTTC. It encodes CASSLQVVQETQYF.

The rearrangement joins TRBV5-5 to TRBJ2-2; D not resolved. Deletions cut 0 bases from V and 3 bases from J, with 3 bases between. CDR1 is SGHKS and CDR2 is YYEKEE in the germline V gene (reference sequence). The CDR3 covers 13 residues. Here the CDR3 DNA reads TGTGCCAGCAGCTTGGTCGACACCGGGGAGCTGTTTTTT. Translation gives CASSLVDTGELFF.

This clone was observed a handful of times. V gene TRBV5-1 combines with J gene TRBJ1-2; TRBD1 might be the D (6 bases). This CDR3 spans 15 amino acids. The V end lost 4 bases, the J end lost 1 base, and 14 bases lay between the germline ends. Germline CDR1 is SGHRS and CDR2 is YFSETQ. The CDR3 region has the DNA TGCGCCAGCAGCCCTGGACAGCCAAGTAACTATGGCTACACCTTC. Amino acid sequence: CASSPGQPSNYGYTF.